In this sample, the clone carrying this TCR beta chain turned up a few times. What it binds is not known. Template-switching 5'RACE yielded the TCR cDNA; a universal primer site and UMIs were added in the process. One entry per CDR3 protein results from TCRdb running MiXCR on the 5' RACE reads. This table holds roughly 350,000 distinct CDR3 sequences, 4.1% found once. This entry comes from a study of T cells after yellow fever vaccination. Study-wide results and caveats: Abundant contaminating clonotypes from the bulk population could appear in FACS-sorted repertoires. Some clonotypes were seen in both the CD4 and the CD8 compartments. These made up a small share and likely arose from convergent recombination.

CDR1 and CDR2 from the germline V gene are MNHEY and SVGEGT. V was pared by 6 bases and J by 1 base, with 24 bases between. The length of the CDR3 is 18 residues. This chain joins TRBV6-2 or TRBV6-3 and TRBJ1-2; D is uncertain. The receptor's source is a man aged 18 to 29 who received the YFV17D yellow fever vaccine. Specimen: PBMCs, collected 5 days after the yellow fever booster vaccination. CDR3: CASRLPLQTSGNNYGYTF. CDR3 sequence (DNA): TGTGCCAGCAGACTACCCCTCCAGACCTCGGGGAATAACTATGGCTACACCTTC.